Sequencing of this T cell receptor beta chain was carried out in a study of blood T cells in healthy people across ages. Study-wide points: Both naive CD4+ cell counts and diversity were greater in long-lived donors than in aged donors. With unsorted PBMCs, a conclusive comparison of naive versus antigen-experienced cells was not possible.

As to this clonotype: Its antigen is currently unknown.

For the second PCR, which ran for about 6 to 12 cycles, a sample-barcoded 5' primer and a J-beta primer mix were used. MiXCR was run by TCRdb on the 5' RACE reads, yielding one entry per CDR3 protein. This sample has about 1.8 million distinct CDR3 sequences, with just under 50% found just once. Isolating PBMCs gave at least 6 million of these cells per sample. A minimum of 5 micrograms of total RNA was extracted per sample. This TCR was sampled from a woman aged 35 to 49 in good health. Sequencing input: blood.

CDR3 DNA: TGCAGCGTTGAAGGTGCTACAGGGAGTGAAGCTTTCTTT. Protein product: CSVEGATGSEAFF. The rearrangement uses TRBV29-1 and TRBJ1-1; D possibly corresponds to TRBD1 (6 bases). This CDR3 contains 13 residues. Germline V gene sequence: CDR1 SQVTM, CDR2 ANQGSEA. Trimming removed 1 base at V and 7 bases at J, with 13 bases between.